The 30 T cell receptor beta chains reported below all come from one sample, sequenced in a study of blood T cell repertoires in COVID-19. Method: immunoSEQ multiplex PCR; TCRdb's copy keeps in-frame clones and lacks some. This table holds about 98,000 clones, about nine tenths found once. The specimen sequenced was peripheral blood. These receptors all stem from a man aged 50 or older with acute or convalescent COVID-19.

V usage is TRBV12-5 and J usage is TRBJ2-7; D is uncertain. Trimming took off 1 base at V and 0 bases at J, with 7 bases between the two ends. This CDR3 has 14 residues. Germline values: CDR1 LGHNT, CDR2 FRNRAP. The CDR3 DNA reads as TGTGCTAGTGGTTTGGAAATCGTCTCCTACGAGCAGTACTTC. Translating it yields CASGLEIVSYEQYF.

This chain links TRBV4-2 with TRBJ2-3; 10 bases line up with TRBD2. This CDR3 has 17 amino acids. V lost 4 bases and J lost 3; bases outside the gene matches: 10. Germline V lookup: CDR1 LGHNA, CDR2 YNFKEQ. The CDR3 sequence is CASSPLPAGGLTDTQYF. DNA of the CDR3: TGTGCCAGCAGCCCGCTGCCAGCGGGAGGGCTTACAGATACGCAGTATTTT.

The chain combines TRBV3-1 (or the pseudogene TRBV3-2) with TRBJ1-2, with D unclear. The CDR3 contains 13 residues. V shed 0 bases and J shed 8 bases, with 10 bases lying between them. Germline CDR1 reads LGHDT; CDR2 reads YNNKEL (reference sequence). The CDR3 coding sequence is TGTGCCAGCAGCCAAGAGTTCGGGGTCGGCTACACCTTC. It translates to CASSQEFGVGYTF.

CDR3 nucleotides: TGTGCCAGCAGAAATACAGCTAGCAATCAGCCCCAGCATTTT. This codes for CASRNTASNQPQHF. The chain couples TRBV6-5 to TRBJ1-5; no firm D call. The CDR3 loop spans 14 amino acids. The ends were cut back, 6 bases at V and 0 bases at J, with 9 bases in the middle. From germline, CDR1 is MNHEY and CDR2 SVGAGI.

This clone occurred once. V usage is TRBV27 and J usage is TRBJ1-4; TRBD1 aligns across 10 bases. The CDR3 length is 13 residues. CDR1 is MNHEY and CDR2 is SMNVEV in the germline V gene (reference sequence). The CDR3 here is CSTGTGAREKLFF. CDR3 nucleotide sequence: TGTTCTACCGGGACAGGGGCGCGGGAAAAACTGTTTTTT.

The chain uses TRBV29-1 and TRBJ2-3, with 11 positions matching TRBD2. Trimming at V came to 4 bases and at J to 6 bases, leaving 9 bases not matched to a gene. The CDR3 totals 15 residues. Germline V CDR1 and CDR2: SQVTM, ANQGSEA. The CDR3 coding sequence is TGCAGCGTTGCCACCGCTAGCGGGAGGTTGGATACGCAGTATTTT. Its translation: CSVATASGRLDTQYF.

This chain uses TRBV7-8 with TRBJ2-1; maybe TRBD1 (5 bases). Looked up from germline, CDR1 is SGHVS and CDR2 is FQNEAQ. The germline V and J ends were trimmed by 4 bases and 0 bases, with 10 bases remaining between them. The CDR3 consists of 15 residues. CDR3 nucleotides: TGTGCCAGCAGCTCTAGACAGAGCTCCTACAATGAGCAGTTCTTC. Translation: CASSSRQSSYNEQFF.

The chain recombines TRBV7-9 with TRBJ1-1; D is ambiguous. Germline V gene data show CDR1 as SEHNR and CDR2 as FQNEAQ (reference sequence). The CDR3 spans 12 residues. Trimming cost V 1 base and J 6 bases, with 6 bases left between them. CDR3 loop: CASSLGRAEAFF. CDR3 coding DNA: TGTGCCAGCAGCTTAGGGAGGGCTGAAGCTTTCTTT.

The chain joins TRBV7-2 to TRBJ2-7, with D uncertain. This CDR3 comprises 15 residues. CDR1 and CDR2 (germline): SGHTA, FQGNSA. The V end lost 1 base, the J end lost 2 bases, and 12 bases lay between the germline ends. The CDR3 sequence is CASSLVGLAAYEQYF. The CDR3, as DNA: TGTGCCAGCAGCTTAGTAGGCCTGGCGGCCTACGAGCAGTACTTC.

The chain links TRBV7-6 to TRBJ1-3; perhaps TRBD1 as D (6 bases). V lost 0 bases to trimming and J lost 0 bases, with 9 bases between them. The CDR3 contains 16 residues. CDR1 SGHVS and CDR2 FNYEAQ come from the germline V gene. The CDR3 region has the DNA TGTGCCAGCAGCTTAGCGCAAGGGGGCTCTGGAAACACCATATATTTT. Its protein is CASSLAQGGSGNTIYF.

J is TRBJ1-5 and V is TRBV4-1, with 9 nucleotides matching TRBD1. The ends lost 1 base at V and 2 bases at J; junction bases unmatched: 3. Germline V gives CDR1 MGHRA, CDR2 YSYEKL. The CDR3 is 16 residues long. The DNA for the CDR3 is TGCGCCAGCAGCCAAGGGAGGACAGGGGGCAATCAGCCCCAGCATTTT. It yields the protein CASSQGRTGGNQPQHF.

This clone has a single count. V usage is TRBV5-6 and J usage is TRBJ2-7, with TRBD1 matching over 10 bases. The CDR3 loop spans 15 amino acids. V lost 3 bases and J lost 6; bases outside the gene matches: 9. Germline lookup yields CDR1 SGHDT and CDR2 YYEEEE. CDR3 in DNA: TGTGCCAGCAGCTCTGGGACAGGGGCGTGGGGCGAGCAGTACTTC. Residues: CASSSGTGAWGEQYF.

The V gene is TRBV19, the J gene TRBJ1-3; D may be TRBD1 (5 bases). This CDR3 is 14 amino acids long. Germline V gene lookup returns CDR1 LNHDA and CDR2 SQIVND (reference sequence). Deletions cut 7 bases from V and 0 bases from J, with 10 bases between. In nucleotides, the CDR3 is TGTGCCAGTACCAAGGGGTTCTCTGGAAACACCATATATTTT. Translation: CASTKGFSGNTIYF.

The V and J genes are TRBV19 and TRBJ1-5; tentative D call: TRBD1 (6 bases). This CDR3 spans 14 amino acids. Per the germline V gene, CDR1 is LNHDA and CDR2 is SQIVND (reference sequence). Trimming pared 6 bases from V and 9 bases from J, leaving 18 bases between. The CDR3 loop reads CASSRGGREMPQHF. The CDR3 DNA is TGTGCCAGTAGCCGCGGGGGGCGCGAAATGCCCCAGCATTTT.

CDR3 region: CASLATGMNTEAFF. The DNA for the CDR3 is TGTGCCAGCCTCGCGACAGGGATGAACACTGAAGCTTTCTTT. The genes are TRBV2 and TRBJ1-1, with 7 positions matching TRBD1. The germline gives CDR1 SNHLY, CDR2 FYNNEI. The CDR3 loop spans 14 amino acids. Trimming cost V 8 bases and J 0 bases; bases outside gene matches: 6. Combining the CDR3 with reference TRBV2 and TRBJ1-1 gives the whole variable domain EPEVTQTPSHQVTQMGQEVILRCVPISNHLYFYWYRQILGQKVEFLVSFYNNEISEKSEIFDDQFSVERPDGSNFTLKIRSTKLEDSAMYFCASLATGMNTEAFFGQGTRLTVV.

J is TRBJ2-1 and V is TRBV19, with 11 bases that match TRBD2. From germline, CDR1 is LNHDA and CDR2 SQIVND (reference sequence). V lost 6 bases, J lost 4 bases, and 14 bases stayed unmatched. This CDR3 spans 18 amino acids. CDR3 in amino acids: CASSLGVAGGPSYNEQFF. CDR3 nucleotide sequence: TGTGCCAGTAGCCTTGGTGTAGCGGGAGGGCCTAGTTACAATGAGCAGTTCTTC.

V usage is TRBV11-2 and J usage is TRBJ1-1, with 7 bases identical to TRBD1. Germline V gene lookup returns CDR1 SGHAT and CDR2 FQNNGV. The CDR3 is 15 amino acids. V shed 5 bases, J shed 5 bases, and the junction held 11 bases outside the gene matches. CDR3 coding DNA: TGTGCCAGCAGCGAAGGAGGGGGCGCGAGGACTGAAGCTTTCTTT. This translates into CASSEGGGARTEAFF. Combining the CDR3 with reference TRBV11-2 and TRBJ1-1 gives the whole variable domain EAGVAQSPRYKIIEKRQSVAFWCNPISGHATLYWYQQILGQGPKLLIQFQNNGVVDDSQLPKDRFSAERLKGVDSTLKIQPAKLEDSAVYLCASSEGGGARTEAFFGQGTRLTVV.

The chain links TRBV4-2 to TRBJ1-5; 7 bases align to TRBD1. With 3 bases clipped from V and 0 bases from J, the junction kept 2 bases outside the gene matches. Germline CDR1 reads LGHNA; CDR2 reads YNFKEQ. This CDR3 has 15 residues. CDR3 protein: CASSQGTVSNQPQHF. DNA of the CDR3: TGTGCCAGCAGCCAGGGGACAGTTAGCAATCAGCCCCAGCATTTT.

V is TRBV5-1 and J is TRBJ1-3; a possible D gene is TRBD1 (6 bases). The length of the CDR3 is 15 residues. Trimming pared 0 bases from V and 8 bases from J, leaving 15 bases between. Germline V gene lookup returns CDR1 SGHRS and CDR2 YFSETQ. CDR3 protein: CASSLALGEGDTIYF. The CDR3 DNA is TGCGCCAGCAGCTTGGCCCTCGGGGAGGGGGACACCATATATTTT.

The V gene is TRBV13, the J gene TRBJ2-1, with TRBD2 as a possible D gene (7 bases). Germline V gives CDR1 PRHDT, CDR2 FYEKMQ (reference sequence). The CDR3 runs 15 residues. Trimming left V 7 bases short and J 0 bases short, with 13 bases between. CDR3 residues: CASTGGPSSYNEQFF. The CDR3 coding sequence is TGTGCCAGCACGGGGGGCCCAAGCTCCTACAATGAGCAGTTCTTC.

Only one count was recorded for this clone. J is TRBJ2-3 and V is TRBV11-3, with 10 nucleotides matching TRBD2. Germline V gene sequence: CDR1 SGHNT, CDR2 YENEEA. This CDR3 has 14 amino acids. V lost 7 bases, J lost 0 bases, and 1 base stayed unmatched. The CDR3 DNA reads as TGTGCCAGCATAGCGGGAGGAAGCACAGATACGCAGTATTTT. Protein product: CASIAGGSTDTQYF.

The gene calls are TRBV5-8 and TRBJ1-5; unclear D gene. The CDR3 consists of 12 residues. Trimming stripped 4 bases from V and 3 bases from J, with 5 bases between. Germline assignment: CDR1 SGHTS and CDR2 YDEGEE. CDR3 in DNA: TGTGCCAGCAGCCCTCTCAATCAGCCCCAGCATTTT. Amino acid sequence: CASSPLNQPQHF.

The chain joins TRBV7-8 to TRBJ2-5, with 8 bases matching TRBD2. Germline lookup yields CDR1 SGHVS and CDR2 FQNEAQ. This CDR3 has 17 amino acids. Germline trimming cut 4 bases from V and 4 bases from J; bases unmatched to any gene: 14. CDR3 sequence: CASSSGTRSGRGETQYF. The CDR3 DNA sequence: TGTGCCAGCAGCTCAGGGACCAGGAGCGGGAGAGGAGAGACCCAGTACTTC.

The rearrangement links TRBV18 to TRBJ2-3, with 9 nucleotides matching TRBD1. The CDR3 is 14 residues long. Germline assignment: CDR1 KGHSH and CDR2 LQKENI. With V trimmed by 3 bases and J by 7 bases, 5 bases remained unmatched. CDR3 coding DNA: TGTGCCAGCTCACCGGGACAGGGCGTCCATACGCAGTATTTT. This sequence encodes CASSPGQGVHTQYF.

The chain recombines TRBV27 with TRBJ2-7; 8 nucleotides agree with TRBD1. Germline V gene sequence: CDR1 MNHEY, CDR2 SMNVEV (reference sequence). There are 14 residues in the CDR3. The ends lost 3 bases at V and 2 bases at J; junction bases unmatched: 3. The DNA of the CDR3 is TGTGCCAGCAGTTTCGCCAGGGGGCCCTACGAGCAGTACTTC. It yields the protein CASSFARGPYEQYF.

The V and J genes are TRBV6-5 and TRBJ1-1; 11 bases agree with TRBD1. The CDR3 sequence is 14 residues long. J lost 7 bases, V lost 2 bases, and 3 bases had no gene match. Germline V gene lookup returns CDR1 MNHEY and CDR2 SVGAGI. DNA of the CDR3: TGTGCCAGCAGTTACGGACAGGGGGCGGATGAAGCTTTCTTT. Its protein product is CASSYGQGADEAFF.

This clone was seen more than once but under ten times. Here the CDR3 reads CASSIRLGRYEQYF. The CDR3 bases are TGTGCCAGTAGTATAAGACTAGGGCGGTACGAGCAGTACTTC. The chain uses TRBV19 and TRBJ2-7, with D possibly matching TRBD2 (6 bases). With 2 bases removed from V and 4 bases from J, the gap between germline ends came to 12 bases. CDR3 length: 14 residues. Germline V lookup: CDR1 LNHDA, CDR2 SQIVND (reference sequence).

The chain joins TRBV6-2 or TRBV6-3 to TRBJ1-1; no clear D. This CDR3 comprises 14 residues. V was clipped by 1 base and J by 1 base, with 7 bases between them. In germline, CDR1 is MNHEY, CDR2 SVGEGT. The CDR3 sequence: CASSYFTRNTEAFF. The CDR3 coding sequence is TGTGCCAGCAGTTACTTTACAAGGAACACTGAAGCTTTCTTT.

This clone was seen once. The chain links TRBV24-1 to TRBJ1-5; TRBD1 matches 10 bases. V was pared by 2 bases and J by 9 bases, with 3 bases of the junction left unmatched. Germline CDR1 KGHDR, CDR2 SFDVKD. The CDR3 runs to 14 residues. CDR3 coding DNA: TGTGCCACCAGTGATTATCGGGACAGGGGGCCCCAGCATTTT. Protein sequence: CATSDYRDRGPQHF.

The chain links TRBV7-8 to TRBJ2-7, with 10 bases matching TRBD2. The CDR3 has 14 amino acids. The V gene's germline CDR1 is SGHVS and CDR2 FQNEAQ. Germline trimming cut 2 bases from V and 6 bases from J; bases unmatched to any gene: 4. The CDR3 nucleotides are TGTGCCAGCAGCTTACATCCTAGCGGGAGCGAGCAGTACTTC. The encoded protein is CASSLHPSGSEQYF.